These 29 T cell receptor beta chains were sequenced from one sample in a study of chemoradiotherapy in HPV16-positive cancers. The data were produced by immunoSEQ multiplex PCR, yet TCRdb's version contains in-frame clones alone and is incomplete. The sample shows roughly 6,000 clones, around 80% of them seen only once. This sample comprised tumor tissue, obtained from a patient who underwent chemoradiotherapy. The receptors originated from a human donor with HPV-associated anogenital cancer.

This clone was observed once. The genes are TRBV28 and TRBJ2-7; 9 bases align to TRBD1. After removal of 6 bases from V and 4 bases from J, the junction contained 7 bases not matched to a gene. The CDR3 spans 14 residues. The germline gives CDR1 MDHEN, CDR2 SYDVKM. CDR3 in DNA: TGTGCCAGCAGCCGTACAGGGGGCACTTACGAGCAGTACTTC. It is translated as CASSRTGGTYEQYF.

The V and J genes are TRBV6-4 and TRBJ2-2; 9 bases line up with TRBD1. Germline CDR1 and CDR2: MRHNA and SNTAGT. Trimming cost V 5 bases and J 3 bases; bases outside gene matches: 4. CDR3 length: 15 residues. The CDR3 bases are TGTGCCAGCAGTAAACAGGGGGCGGACACCGGGGAGCTGTTTTTT. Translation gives CASSKQGADTGELFF.

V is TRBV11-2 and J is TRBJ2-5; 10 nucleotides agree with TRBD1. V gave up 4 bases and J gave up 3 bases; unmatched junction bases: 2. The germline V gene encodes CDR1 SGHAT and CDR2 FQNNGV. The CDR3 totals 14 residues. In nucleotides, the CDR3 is TGTGCCAGCAGCTCGACAGGGGGCGAAGAGACCCAGTACTTC. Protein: CASSSTGGEETQYF.

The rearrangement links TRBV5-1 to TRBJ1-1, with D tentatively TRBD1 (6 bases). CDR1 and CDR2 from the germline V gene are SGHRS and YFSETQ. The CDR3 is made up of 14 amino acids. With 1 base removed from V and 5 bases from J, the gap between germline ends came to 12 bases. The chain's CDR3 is CASSLSQGSTEAFF. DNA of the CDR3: TGCGCCAGCAGCTTGTCGCAGGGGAGTACTGAAGCTTTCTTT.

The CDR3, as DNA: TGTGCCAGCAGCCTCCAGGACTTACGAGAGCAGTTCTTC. Its protein product is CASSLQDLREQFF. The J gene is TRBJ2-1, the V gene TRBV5-6, with D tentatively TRBD2 (5 bases). Germline loops: CDR1 SGHDT, CDR2 YYEEEE. Trimming shortened V by 4 bases and J by 10 bases, and 15 bases separated the two germline ends. The CDR3 runs 13 residues. Combining the CDR3 with reference TRBV5-6 and TRBJ2-1 gives the whole variable domain DAGVTQSPTHLIKTRGQQVTLRCSPKSGHDTVSWYQQALGQGPQFIFQYYEEEERQRGNFPDRFSGHQFPNYSSELNVNALLLGDSALYLCASSLQDLREQFFGPGTRLTVL.

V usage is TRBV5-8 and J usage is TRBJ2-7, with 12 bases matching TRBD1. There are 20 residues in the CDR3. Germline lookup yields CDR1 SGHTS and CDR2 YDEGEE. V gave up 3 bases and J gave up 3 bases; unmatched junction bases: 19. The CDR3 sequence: CASSWGTGGLGLPPVYEQYF. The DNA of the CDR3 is TGTGCCAGCAGCTGGGGGACAGGGGGCTTAGGGTTACCACCCGTCTACGAGCAGTACTTC.

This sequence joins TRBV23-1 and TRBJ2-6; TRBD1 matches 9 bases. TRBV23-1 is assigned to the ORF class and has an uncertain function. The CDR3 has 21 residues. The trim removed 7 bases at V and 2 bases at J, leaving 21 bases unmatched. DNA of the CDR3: TGCGCCAGCACCCCTCATAGGTATCCGGGACAGGGAGGGACTGGGGCCAACGTCCTGACTTTC. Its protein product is CASTPHRYPGQGGTGANVLTF.

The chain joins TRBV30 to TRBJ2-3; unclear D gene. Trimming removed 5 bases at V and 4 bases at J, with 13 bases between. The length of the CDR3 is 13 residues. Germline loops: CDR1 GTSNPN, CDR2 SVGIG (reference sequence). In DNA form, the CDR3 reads TGTGCCTGGGCCACCCGTCGGGCAGATACGCAGTATTTT. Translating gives CAWATRRADTQYF. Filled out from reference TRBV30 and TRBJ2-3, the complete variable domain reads SQTIHQWPATLVQPVGSPLSLECTVEGTSNPNLYWYRQAAGRGLQLLFYSVGIGQISSEVPQNLSASRPQDRQFILSSKKLLLSDSGFYLCAWATRRADTQYFGPGTRLTVL.

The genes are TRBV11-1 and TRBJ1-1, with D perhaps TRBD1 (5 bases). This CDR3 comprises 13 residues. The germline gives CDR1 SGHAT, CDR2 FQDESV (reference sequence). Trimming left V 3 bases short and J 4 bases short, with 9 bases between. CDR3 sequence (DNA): TGTGCCAGCAGCTTTTCGGGGGGCACTGAAGCTTTCTTT. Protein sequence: CASSFSGGTEAFF.

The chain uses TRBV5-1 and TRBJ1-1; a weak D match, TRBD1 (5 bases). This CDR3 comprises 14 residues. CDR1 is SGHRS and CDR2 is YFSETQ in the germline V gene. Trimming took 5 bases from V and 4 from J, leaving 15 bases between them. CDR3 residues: CASSSAQGITEAFF. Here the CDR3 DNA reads TGCGCCAGCAGTTCCGCTCAGGGTATCACTGAAGCTTTCTTT.

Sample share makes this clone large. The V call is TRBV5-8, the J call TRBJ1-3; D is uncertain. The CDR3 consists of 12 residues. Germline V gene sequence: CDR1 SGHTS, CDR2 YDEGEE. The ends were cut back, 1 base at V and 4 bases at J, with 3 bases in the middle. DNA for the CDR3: TGTGCCAGCAGCTTGAGGGGAAACACCATATATTTT. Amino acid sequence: CASSLRGNTIYF.

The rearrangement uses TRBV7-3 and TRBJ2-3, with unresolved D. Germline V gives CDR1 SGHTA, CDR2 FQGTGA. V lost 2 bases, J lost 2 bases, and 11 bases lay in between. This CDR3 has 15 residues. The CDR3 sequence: CASSLLGPHTDTQYF. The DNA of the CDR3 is TGTGCCAGCAGCTTACTCGGTCCCCACACAGATACGCAGTATTTT.

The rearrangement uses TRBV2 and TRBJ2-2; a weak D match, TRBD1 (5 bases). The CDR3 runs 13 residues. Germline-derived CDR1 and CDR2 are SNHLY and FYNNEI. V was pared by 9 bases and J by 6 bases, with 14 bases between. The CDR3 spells CASDRRGSGELFF. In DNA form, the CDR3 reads TGTGCCAGTGACAGAAGGGGCTCCGGGGAGCTGTTTTTT.

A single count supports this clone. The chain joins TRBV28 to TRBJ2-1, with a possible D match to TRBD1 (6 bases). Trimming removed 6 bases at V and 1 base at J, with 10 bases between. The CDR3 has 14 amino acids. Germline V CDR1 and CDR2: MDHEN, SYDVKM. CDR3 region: CASRIGGSYNEQFF. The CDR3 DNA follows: TGTGCCAGCAGGATAGGGGGATCCTACAATGAGCAGTTCTTC.

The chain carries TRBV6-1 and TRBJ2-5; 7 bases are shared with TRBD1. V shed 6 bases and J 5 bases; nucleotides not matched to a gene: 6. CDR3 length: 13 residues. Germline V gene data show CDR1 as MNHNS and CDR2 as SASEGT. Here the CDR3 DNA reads TGTGCCAGCAGAAGGGACAGCCGGGAGACCCAGTACTTC. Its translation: CASRRDSRETQYF.

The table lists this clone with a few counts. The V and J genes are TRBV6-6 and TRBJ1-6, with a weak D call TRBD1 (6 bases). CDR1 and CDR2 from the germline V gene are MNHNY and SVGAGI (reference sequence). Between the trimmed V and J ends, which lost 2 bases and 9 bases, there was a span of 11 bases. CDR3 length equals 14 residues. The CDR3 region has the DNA TGTGCCAGCAGTTACAGGGGGGAGATTTCACCCCTCCACTTT. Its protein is CASSYRGEISPLHF.

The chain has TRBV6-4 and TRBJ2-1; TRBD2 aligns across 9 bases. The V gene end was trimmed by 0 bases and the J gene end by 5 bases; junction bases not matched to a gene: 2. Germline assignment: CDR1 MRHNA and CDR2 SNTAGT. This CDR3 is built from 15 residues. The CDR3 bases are TGTGCCAGCAGTGACTCAAGCGGGGGGCACAATGAGCAGTTCTTC. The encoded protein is CASSDSSGGHNEQFF.

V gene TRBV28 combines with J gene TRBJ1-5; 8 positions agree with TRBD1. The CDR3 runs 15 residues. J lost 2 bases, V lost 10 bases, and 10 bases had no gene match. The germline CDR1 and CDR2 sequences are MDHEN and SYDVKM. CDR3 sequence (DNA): TGTGCCACTTCGACAGGGGATCAGGGCAATCAGCCCCAGCATTTT. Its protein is CATSTGDQGNQPQHF.

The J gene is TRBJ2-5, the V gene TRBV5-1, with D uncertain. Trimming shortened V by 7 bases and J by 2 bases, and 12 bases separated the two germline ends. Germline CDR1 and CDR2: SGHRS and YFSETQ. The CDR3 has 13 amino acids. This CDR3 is CASHSEYQETQYF. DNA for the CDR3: TGCGCCAGCCACTCCGAATATCAAGAGACCCAGTACTTC.

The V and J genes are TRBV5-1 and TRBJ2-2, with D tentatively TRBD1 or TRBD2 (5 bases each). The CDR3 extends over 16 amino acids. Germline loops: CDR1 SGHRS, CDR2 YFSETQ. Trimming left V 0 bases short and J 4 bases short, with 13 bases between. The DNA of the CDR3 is TGCGCCAGCAGCTTGGCCAGCGAGGGGCCCACCGGGGAGCTGTTTTTT. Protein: CASSLASEGPTGELFF.

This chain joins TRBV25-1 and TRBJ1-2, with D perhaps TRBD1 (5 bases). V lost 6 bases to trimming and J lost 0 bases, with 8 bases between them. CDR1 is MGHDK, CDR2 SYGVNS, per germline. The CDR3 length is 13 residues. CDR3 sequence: CASRTETNYGYTF. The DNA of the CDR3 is TGTGCCAGCAGGACAGAAACTAACTATGGCTACACCTTC.

CDR3 coding DNA: TGTGCCAGCAGCCCCGCGACCGACCCCTATGGCTACACCTTC. It codes for CASSPATDPYGYTF. The chain employs TRBV7-3 and TRBJ1-2, with unresolved D. V was shortened by 5 bases and J by 4 bases, with 14 bases between the two germline ends. The CDR3 covers 14 residues. Looked up from germline, CDR1 is SGHTA and CDR2 is FQGTGA. The variable domain in full, with the rest retrieved from reference TRBV7-3 and TRBJ1-2, is GAGVSQTPSNKVTEKGKYVELRCDPISGHTALYWYRQSLGQGPEFLIYFQGTGAADDSGLPNDRFFAVRPEGSVSTLKIQRTERGDSAVYLCASSPATDPYGYTFGSGTRLTVV.

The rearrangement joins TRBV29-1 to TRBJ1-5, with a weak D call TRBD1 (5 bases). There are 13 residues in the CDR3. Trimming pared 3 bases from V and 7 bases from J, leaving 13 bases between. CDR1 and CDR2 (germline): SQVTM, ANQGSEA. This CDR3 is CSVEEGRGQPQHF. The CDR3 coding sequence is TGCAGCGTTGAGGAGGGAAGGGGACAGCCCCAGCATTTT.

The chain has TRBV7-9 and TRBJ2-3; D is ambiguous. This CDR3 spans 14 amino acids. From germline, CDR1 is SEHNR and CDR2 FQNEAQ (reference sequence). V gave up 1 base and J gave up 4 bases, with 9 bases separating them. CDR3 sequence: CASSLGIASDTQYF. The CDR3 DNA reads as TGTGCCAGCAGCTTAGGAATTGCCTCAGATACGCAGTATTTT.

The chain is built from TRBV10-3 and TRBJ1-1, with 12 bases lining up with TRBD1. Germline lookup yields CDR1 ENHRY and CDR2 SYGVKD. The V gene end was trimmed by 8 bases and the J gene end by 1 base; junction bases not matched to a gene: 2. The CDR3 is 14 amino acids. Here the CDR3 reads CAIGTGGANTEAFF. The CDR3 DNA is TGTGCCATCGGGACAGGGGGCGCGAACACTGAAGCTTTCTTT.

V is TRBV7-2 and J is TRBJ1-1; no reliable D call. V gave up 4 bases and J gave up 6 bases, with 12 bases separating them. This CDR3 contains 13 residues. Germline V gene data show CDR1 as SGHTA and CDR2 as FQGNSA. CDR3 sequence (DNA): TGTGCCAGCAGCTATAGGGAGGGAGCTGAAGCTTTCTTT. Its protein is CASSYREGAEAFF.

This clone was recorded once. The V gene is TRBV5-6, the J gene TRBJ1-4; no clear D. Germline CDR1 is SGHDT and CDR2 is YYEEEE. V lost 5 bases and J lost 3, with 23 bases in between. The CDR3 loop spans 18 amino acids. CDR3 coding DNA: TGTGCCAGCAGTTATTGGAGGCAGAATCGAGTAGCTAATGAAAAACTGTTTTTT. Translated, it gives CASSYWRQNRVANEKLFF.

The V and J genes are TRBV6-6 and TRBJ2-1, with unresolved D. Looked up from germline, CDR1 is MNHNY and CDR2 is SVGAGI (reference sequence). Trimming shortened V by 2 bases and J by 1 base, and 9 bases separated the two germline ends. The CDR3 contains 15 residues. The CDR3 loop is CASSYKTESYNEQFF. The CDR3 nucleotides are TGTGCCAGCAGTTACAAAACTGAGTCCTACAATGAGCAGTTCTTC.

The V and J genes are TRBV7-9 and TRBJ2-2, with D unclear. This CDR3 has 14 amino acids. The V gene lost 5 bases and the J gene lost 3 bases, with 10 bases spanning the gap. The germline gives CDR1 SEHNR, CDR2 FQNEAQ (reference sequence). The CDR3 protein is CASSRASHTGELFF. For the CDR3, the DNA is TGTGCCAGCAGCCGGGCCTCACACACCGGGGAGCTGTTTTTT.